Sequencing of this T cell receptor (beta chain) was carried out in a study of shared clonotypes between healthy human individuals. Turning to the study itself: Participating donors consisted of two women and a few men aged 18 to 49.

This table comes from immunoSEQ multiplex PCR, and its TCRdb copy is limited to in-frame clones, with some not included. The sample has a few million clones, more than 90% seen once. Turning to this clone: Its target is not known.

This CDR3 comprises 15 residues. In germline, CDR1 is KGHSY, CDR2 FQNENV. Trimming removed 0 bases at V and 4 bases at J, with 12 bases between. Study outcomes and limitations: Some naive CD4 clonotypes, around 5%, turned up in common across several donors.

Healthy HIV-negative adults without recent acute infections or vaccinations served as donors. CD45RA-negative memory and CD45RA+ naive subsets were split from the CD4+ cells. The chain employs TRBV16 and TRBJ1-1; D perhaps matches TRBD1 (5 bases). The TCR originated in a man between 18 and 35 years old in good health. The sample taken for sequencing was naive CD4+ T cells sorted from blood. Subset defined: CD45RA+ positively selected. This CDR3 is CASSQSGDPSTEAFF. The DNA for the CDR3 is TGTGCCAGCAGCCAATCGGGGGACCCGAGCACTGAAGCTTTCTTT.